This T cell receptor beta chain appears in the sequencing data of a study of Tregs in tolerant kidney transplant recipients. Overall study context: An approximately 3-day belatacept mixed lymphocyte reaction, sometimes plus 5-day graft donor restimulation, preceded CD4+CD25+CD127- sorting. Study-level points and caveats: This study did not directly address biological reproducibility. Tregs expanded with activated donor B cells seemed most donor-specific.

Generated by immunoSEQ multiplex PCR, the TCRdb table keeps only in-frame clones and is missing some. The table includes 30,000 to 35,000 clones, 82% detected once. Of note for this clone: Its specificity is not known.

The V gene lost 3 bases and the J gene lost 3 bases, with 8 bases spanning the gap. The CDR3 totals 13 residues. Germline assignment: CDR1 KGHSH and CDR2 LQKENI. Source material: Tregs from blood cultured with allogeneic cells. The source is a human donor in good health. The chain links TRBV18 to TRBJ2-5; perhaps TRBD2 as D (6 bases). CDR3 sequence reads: CASSPPGEETQYF. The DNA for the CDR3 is TGTGCCAGCTCACCCCCGGGGGAAGAGACCCAGTACTTC.